This TCR beta chain comes out of a study of identical twins' blood T cells. About this clonotype: Its antigen is unidentified.

The study, taken as a whole, reports: Mainly, cloneset size products determined shared clonotypes, twins included. V gene usage reportedly matched far better within twin pairs than unrelated donors.

From the 5' RACE reads, TCRdb called clonotypes with MiXCR, one entry per CDR3 protein. The sample includes around 380,000 distinct CDR3 sequences, roughly 28% of them seen just once. Germline assignment: CDR1 SNHLY and CDR2 FYNNEI. Trimming shortened V by 10 bases and J by 0 bases, and 12 bases separated the two germline ends. This CDR3 has 13 residues. Specimen: PBMCs. The clonotype originates from a woman aged 18 to 55 in good health. The chain links TRBV2 to TRBJ2-5; possibly TRBD1 for D (6 bases). CDR3 coding DNA: TGTGCCACAGCCTACAGGGACCAAGAGACCCAGTACTTC. It translates to CATAYRDQETQYF.